Below, one T cell receptor (beta chain) is given with its context. The CDR3 totals 15 residues. CDR1 SGHRS and CDR2 YFSETQ come from the germline V gene. V was pared by 4 bases and J by 2 bases, with 6 bases of the junction left unmatched. This table comes from immunoSEQ multiplex PCR, and its TCRdb copy is limited to in-frame clones, with some not included. The data hold approximately 90,000 clones, with 94% observed a single time. This record comes from a study of T cell changes during pregnancy in multiple sclerosis. The V gene is TRBV5-1, the J gene TRBJ2-7, with 10 bases lining up with TRBD1. This TCR derives from a female donor with multiple sclerosis, enrolled in a pregnancy study. Sequencing used peripheral blood, obtained in the third trimester of pregnancy. Here the CDR3 reads CASSRPGTGAYEQYF. The CDR3, as DNA: TGCGCCAGCAGCCGCCCCGGGACAGGGGCCTACGAGCAGTACTTC. Filled out from reference TRBV5-1 and TRBJ2-7, the complete variable domain reads KAGVTQTPRYLIKTRGQQVTLSCSPISGHRSVSWYQQTPGQGLQFLFEYFSETQRNKGNFPGRFSGRQFSNSRSEMNVSTLELGDSALYLCASSRPGTGAYEQYFGPGTRLTVT.